The present T cell receptor beta chain was sequenced within a study of blood T cell repertoires in COVID-19. Overall study: The United States, Italy and Spain supplied acute and convalescent COVID-19 samples. Nucleic acid was either cDNA or gDNA, and it came from T cells, B-cell-depleted T cells, or PBMCs.

This CDR3 contains 14 residues. Germline CDR1 MDHEN, CDR2 SYDVKM. V dropped 4 bases and J dropped 0 bases, with 9 bases sitting between them. As processed by the authors: Nucleated cell number was recorded as an estimate derived from reference gene primer amplification. TCRdb's copy holds only in-frame clones and misses some; the assay was immunoSEQ multiplex PCR. That table gives V, J and clone size, and the DNA gave D and trimming. The sample lists about 130,000 clones; roughly 87% were seen once. This clone was found a few times. The clonotype originates from a woman over 75 with acute or convalescent COVID-19. What was sequenced was peripheral blood. The rearrangement joins TRBV28 to TRBJ1-2; D ambiguous. CDR3 region: CASSSRTANYGYTF. The CDR3 DNA reads TGTGCCAGCAGTTCGAGGACTGCTAACTATGGCTACACCTTC.